A selection of T cell receptor beta chains follows, all from one sample in a study of T cell repertoires in cytomegalovirus infection. Via MiXCR, TCRdb re-called the reads, giving one row per CDR3 protein. The table records under 200,000 distinct CDR3 sequences, 17% of them present only once. The specimen sequenced was CD8+ T cells from PBMCs. These receptors all come from a human donor in good health (CMV status not recorded). Some clones in this sample may be carry-over from other donors' samples. Each CDR3 is given with its conserved first and last residue. Each record gives: D gene, V gene, J gene, clone size, CDR3 DNA, CDR3 protein. A D gene is named only where the DNA matches it firmly. Part of the rows lack a size; the others show once, few, many or a class for expanded clones.

.	TRBV7-3	TRBJ2-7	.	TGTGCCAGCAGCTTACACGCCTCGGGCTACGGTCTAGAGCAGTACTTC	CASSLHASGYGLEQYF
TRBD2	TRBV6-2/TRBV6-3	TRBJ2-1	.	TGTGCCAGCAGTTACCAGCGGGAGGTAGATGAGCAGTTCTTC	CASSYQREVDEQFF
TRBD1	TRBV7-2	TRBJ1-2	many	TGTGCCAGCAGCCGTAGGACAGGGCCGGGAGGCTACACCTTC	CASSRRTGPGGYTF
TRBD1	TRBV28	TRBJ2-7	.	TGTGCCAGCAGTTGGGGACAGTCCTACGAGCAGTACTTC	CASSWGQSYEQYF
.	TRBV6-2/TRBV6-3	TRBJ2-1	many	TGTGCCAGCAGTTACCTAGCGCGGGATGATGAGCAGTTCTTC	CASSYLARDDEQFF
.	TRBV7-2	TRBJ2-1	.	TGTGCCAGCAGCTTAGAATCTCGAGCGGTTAATGAGCAGTTCTTC	CASSLESRAVNEQFF
TRBD2	TRBV2	TRBJ2-5	medium-sized	TGTGCCAGCCGCGCGACCTTAGCGGGGGCCTACCGGGAGGAAGAGACCCAGTACTTC	CASRATLAGAYREEETQYF
.	TRBV7-9	TRBJ1-1	few	TGTGCCAGCAGCCTTATGGAGAACACTGAAGCTTTCTTT	CASSLMENTEAFF
.	TRBV6-1	TRBJ2-7	.	TGTGCCAGCAGCCTCAGGGGGGACCTCTACGAGCAGTACTTC	CASSLRGDLYEQYF
TRBD1	TRBV20-1	TRBJ2-2	medium-sized	TGCAGTGCTAGAGATCAAGGGGGCCGTAGCACCGGGGAGCTGTTTTTT	CSARDQGGRSTGELFF
.	TRBV2	TRBJ2-1	.	TGTGCCAGCAGTGAGCGGGGTTACGATGAGCAGTTCTTC	CASSERGYDEQFF
.	TRBV19	TRBJ2-1	.	TGTGCCAGTAGTATATGGCGGGACTCCTACAATGAGCAGTTCTTC	CASSIWRDSYNEQFF
.	TRBV7-2	TRBJ2-7	.	TGTGCCAGCAGCGGAGGGGGGGGGCCGGGCTACGAGCAGTACTTC	CASSGGGGPGYEQYF
.	TRBV7-2	TRBJ1-6	few	TGTGCCAGCAGCTTAGCGTCTGGTTCACCCCTCCACTTT	CASSLASGSPLHF
.	TRBV7-6	TRBJ1-1	.	TGTGCCAGCAGCTTAGGATGGGGTGACACCCTGAACACTGAAGCTTTCTTT	CASSLGWGDTLNTEAFF
.	TRBV4-3	TRBJ2-3	.	TGCGCCAGCAGCCAAGACAAGGTTCCCCGCAGCACAGATACGCAGTATTTT	CASSQDKVPRSTDTQYF
.	TRBV6-2/TRBV6-3	TRBJ2-7	few	TGTGCCAGCAGTAGGACAGCCGGAGGCTCCTACGAGCAGTACTTC	CASSRTAGGSYEQYF
.	TRBV7-2	TRBJ2-7	few	TGTGCCAGCTCGTTCTCAAATGGGGCCTACGAGCAGTACTTC	CASSFSNGAYEQYF
.	TRBV5-5	TRBJ2-7	.	TGTGCCAGCAGCTTGGGGCACCTCTTGGAGCAGTACTTC	CASSLGHLLEQYF
TRBD2	TRBV20-1	TRBJ2-7	few	TGCAGTGCTAGAGAGGCTAGCGGGCATTACGAGCAGTACTTC	CSAREASGHYEQYF
.	TRBV7-9	TRBJ2-3	few	TGTGCCAGCAGCTTCGGAATTAAGATCACAGATACGCAGTATTTT	CASSFGIKITDTQYF
.	TRBV4-1	TRBJ1-2	few	TGCGCCAGCAGCCAAGAGAGTTTGGTACAGGATGAATACTTTTATGGCTACACCTTC	CASSQESLVQDEYFYGYTF
TRBD1	TRBV28	TRBJ1-2	.	TGTGCCAGCAGTCCGTGGGGACAGGGGGTATCGAACTATGGCTACACCTTC	CASSPWGQGVSNYGYTF
.	TRBV7-9	TRBJ1-5	.	TGTGCCAGCAGGGACGACGGAAATCAGCCCCAGCATTTT	CASRDDGNQPQHF